Listed below are T cell receptor beta chains from one sample, sequenced in a study of shared clonotypes between healthy human individuals. Repertoires were generated with immunoSEQ multiplex PCR, while TCRdb's copy carries only in-frame clones and drops some. The sample contains some 2.4 million clones, 93% of which appear only once. Input material: naive CD4+ T cells from PBMCs. The receptors shown here come from a man in his late teens or twenties in good health. Some clones in this sample may be carry-over from other donors' samples. The CDR3 runs from the conserved cysteine through the conserved F or W. The D gene is left open where the match is weak. Where a row states a size, it is once, few, many or the class of an expanded clone; other rows omit it.

j_call: TRBJ2-6
v_call: TRBV7-2
cdr3_length: 15
clone_size: .
d_call: .
cdr3_aa: CASSLDRTGANVLTF
cdr3_nt: TGTGCCAGCAGCTTAGATAGGACTGGGGCCAACGTCCTGACTTTC

j_call: TRBJ2-5
v_call: TRBV29-1
cdr3_length: 11
clone_size: .
d_call: .
cdr3_aa: CSVGQGETQYF
cdr3_nt: TGCAGCGTGGGCCAGGGAGAGACCCAGTACTTC

j_call: TRBJ2-3
v_call: TRBV9
cdr3_length: 16
clone_size: .
d_call: .
cdr3_aa: CASSVVGDPSTDTQYF
cdr3_nt: TGTGCCAGCAGCGTAGTGGGGGATCCTAGCACAGATACGCAGTATTTT

j_call: TRBJ2-7
v_call: TRBV28
cdr3_length: 14
clone_size: .
d_call: .
cdr3_aa: CASSGPSGIYEQYF
cdr3_nt: TGTGCCAGCAGCGGACCCTCAGGTATCTACGAGCAGTACTTC

j_call: TRBJ2-1
v_call: TRBV7-7
cdr3_length: 17
clone_size: .
d_call: TRBD1
cdr3_aa: CASSPGPGQGSYNEQFF
cdr3_nt: TGTGCCAGCAGCCCTGGGCCGGGACAGGGGTCCTACAATGAGCAGTTCTTC

j_call: TRBJ1-4
v_call: TRBV29-1
cdr3_length: 12
clone_size: few
d_call: .
cdr3_aa: CSATGYGEKLFF
cdr3_nt: TGCAGCGCCACAGGGTATGGTGAAAAACTGTTTTTT

j_call: TRBJ2-1
v_call: TRBV9
cdr3_length: 15
clone_size: .
d_call: .
cdr3_aa: CASSVDVGGYNEQFF
cdr3_nt: TGTGCCAGCAGCGTAGACGTCGGGGGCTACAATGAGCAGTTCTTC

j_call: TRBJ1-1
v_call: TRBV21-1
cdr3_length: 16
clone_size: .
d_call: .
cdr3_aa: CASSLILEGMNTEAFF
cdr3_nt: TGTGCCAGCAGCCTCATACTGGAGGGGATGAACACTGAAGCTTTCTTT

j_call: TRBJ2-7
v_call: TRBV7-9
cdr3_length: 14
clone_size: .
d_call: TRBD2
cdr3_aa: CASSLSTSGYEQYF
cdr3_nt: TGTGCCAGCAGCCTCTCCACTAGCGGCTACGAGCAGTACTTC

j_call: TRBJ1-4
v_call: TRBV4-2
cdr3_length: 15
clone_size: .
d_call: .
cdr3_aa: CASSEGGRENEKLFF
cdr3_nt: TGTGCCAGCAGCGAAGGGGGTAGGGAGAATGAAAAACTGTTTTTT

j_call: TRBJ1-2
v_call: TRBV19
cdr3_length: 13
clone_size: .
d_call: .
cdr3_aa: CASSPQQDSGYTF
cdr3_nt: TGTGCCAGTAGTCCCCAACAGGATTCTGGCTACACCTTC

j_call: TRBJ2-1
v_call: TRBV5-5
cdr3_length: 15
clone_size: .
d_call: TRBD2
cdr3_aa: CASSGPSGIRDEQFF
cdr3_nt: TGTGCCAGCAGCGGCCCTAGCGGGATACGGGATGAGCAGTTCTTC

j_call: TRBJ2-7
v_call: TRBV4-2
cdr3_length: 14
clone_size: .
d_call: .
cdr3_aa: CASSQPGRAYEQYF
cdr3_nt: TGTGCCAGCAGCCAACCCGGGCGGGCTTACGAGCAGTACTTC

j_call: TRBJ2-3
v_call: TRBV28
cdr3_length: 16
clone_size: once
d_call: .
cdr3_aa: CASSPSPGGGTDTQYF
cdr3_nt: TGTGCCAGCAGTCCCTCCCCAGGAGGTGGCACAGATACGCAGTATTTT

j_call: TRBJ2-5
v_call: TRBV19
cdr3_length: 14
clone_size: .
d_call: .
cdr3_aa: CASSIGHLRETQYF
cdr3_nt: TGTGCCAGTAGTATAGGGCACCTCCGGGAGACCCAGTACTTC

j_call: TRBJ1-5
v_call: TRBV12-2
cdr3_length: 17
clone_size: .
d_call: .
cdr3_aa: CASRCAGGLFSNQPQHF
cdr3_nt: TGTGCAAGTCGCTGTGCCGGGGGACTTTTTAGCAATCAGCCCCAGCATTTT

j_call: TRBJ1-3
v_call: TRBV19
cdr3_length: 14
clone_size: .
d_call: .
cdr3_aa: CASSIRDAGNTIYF
cdr3_nt: TGTGCCAGTAGTATACGGGATGCTGGAAACACCATATATTTT

j_call: TRBJ2-1
v_call: TRBV6-1
cdr3_length: 15
clone_size: .
d_call: .
cdr3_aa: CASRADLPPYNEQFF
cdr3_nt: TGTGCCAGCAGAGCGGACTTGCCACCTTACAATGAGCAGTTCTTC

j_call: TRBJ1-2
v_call: TRBV5-1
cdr3_length: 15
clone_size: once
d_call: .
cdr3_aa: CASSYGTPTNYGYTF
cdr3_nt: TGCGCCAGCAGCTATGGGACACCGACTAACTATGGCTACACCTTC

j_call: TRBJ2-7
v_call: TRBV2
cdr3_length: 12
clone_size: .
d_call: TRBD1
cdr3_aa: CATVRTGYEQYF
cdr3_nt: TGTGCCACCGTACGGACAGGGTACGAGCAGTACTTC

j_call: TRBJ2-1
v_call: TRBV6-1
cdr3_length: 17
clone_size: .
d_call: .
cdr3_aa: CASSEITASGRGDEQFF
cdr3_nt: TGTGCCAGCAGTGAAATCACGGCTAGCGGAAGGGGGGATGAGCAGTTCTTC

j_call: TRBJ1-2
v_call: TRBV5-4
cdr3_length: 16
clone_size: .
d_call: .
cdr3_aa: CASSLGGTRAYDGYTF
cdr3_nt: TGTGCCAGCAGCTTGGGGGGGACCAGGGCTTATGACGGCTACACCTTC

j_call: TRBJ1-1
v_call: TRBV5-1
cdr3_length: 15
clone_size: .
d_call: TRBD1
cdr3_aa: CASSSRDRVNTEAFF
cdr3_nt: TGCGCCAGCAGCTCCCGGGACAGGGTAAACACTGAAGCTTTCTTT

j_call: TRBJ2-7
v_call: TRBV5-4
cdr3_length: 15
clone_size: .
d_call: .
cdr3_aa: CATHQPTGRGGEQYF
cdr3_nt: TGTGCCACCCATCAACCGACGGGCCGCGGAGGCGAGCAGTACTTC

j_call: TRBJ2-5
v_call: TRBV7-3
cdr3_length: 13
clone_size: .
d_call: .
cdr3_aa: CASSLGQTETQYF
cdr3_nt: TGTGCCAGCAGCTTAGGACAGACGGAGACCCAGTACTTC

j_call: TRBJ1-1
v_call: TRBV15
cdr3_length: 15
clone_size: .
d_call: .
cdr3_aa: CATSDKGDAGAEAFF
cdr3_nt: TGTGCCACCAGCGACAAGGGGGACGCGGGGGCTGAAGCTTTCTTT

j_call: TRBJ2-1
v_call: TRBV9
cdr3_length: 17
clone_size: .
d_call: .
cdr3_aa: CASSVAGRGPPYNEQFF
cdr3_nt: TGTGCCAGCAGCGTAGCTGGAAGGGGCCCACCCTACAATGAGCAGTTCTTC

j_call: TRBJ1-1
v_call: TRBV5-1
cdr3_length: 19
clone_size: .
d_call: TRBD1
cdr3_aa: CASSLAPGGASRGSTEAFF
cdr3_nt: TGCGCCAGCAGCTTGGCCCCAGGGGGCGCGTCGCGGGGGAGCACTGAAGCTTTCTTT

j_call: TRBJ2-7
v_call: TRBV7-2
cdr3_length: 14
clone_size: .
d_call: .
cdr3_aa: CASSLDRAAYEQYF
cdr3_nt: TGTGCCAGCAGCTTAGATCGGGCGGCCTACGAGCAGTACTTC

j_call: TRBJ1-1
v_call: TRBV10-1
cdr3_length: 14
clone_size: .
d_call: .
cdr3_aa: CASSDSGRNTEAFF
cdr3_nt: TGCGCCAGCAGTGATTCGGGACGGAACACTGAAGCTTTCTTT

j_call: TRBJ2-7
v_call: TRBV6-1
cdr3_length: 15
clone_size: .
d_call: TRBD1
cdr3_aa: CASSLTGTGDYEQYF
cdr3_nt: TGTGCCAGCAGCCTAACCGGGACAGGGGACTACGAGCAGTACTTC

j_call: TRBJ2-3
v_call: TRBV11-3
cdr3_length: 13
clone_size: once
d_call: .
cdr3_aa: CASSLEQADTQYF
cdr3_nt: TGTGCCAGCAGCTTAGAACAAGCAGATACGCAGTATTTT

j_call: TRBJ2-7
v_call: TRBV30
cdr3_length: 13
clone_size: .
d_call: .
cdr3_aa: CAWSDGVRYEQYF
cdr3_nt: TGTGCCTGGAGTGACGGGGTTCGCTACGAGCAGTACTTC

j_call: TRBJ2-3
v_call: TRBV7-2
cdr3_length: 18
clone_size: .
d_call: .
cdr3_aa: CASSFGQPPGLSTDTQYF
cdr3_nt: TGTGCCAGCAGCTTTGGGCAGCCCCCGGGACTTAGCACAGATACGCAGTATTTT

j_call: TRBJ1-4
v_call: TRBV28
cdr3_length: 14
clone_size: .
d_call: .
cdr3_aa: CASSPTGIGEKLFF
cdr3_nt: TGTGCCAGCAGTCCCACAGGGATAGGGGAAAAACTGTTTTTT

j_call: TRBJ1-4
v_call: TRBV5-5
cdr3_length: 15
clone_size: .
d_call: .
cdr3_aa: CASSLLQGRGEKLFF
cdr3_nt: TGTGCCAGCAGCTTACTCCAGGGGCGGGGGGAAAAACTGTTTTTT

j_call: TRBJ2-2
v_call: TRBV11-3
cdr3_length: 17
clone_size: .
d_call: .
cdr3_aa: CASSLDHDSGRTGELFF
cdr3_nt: TGTGCCAGCAGCTTAGATCATGACTCAGGGAGGACCGGGGAGCTGTTTTTT

j_call: TRBJ2-5
v_call: TRBV9
cdr3_length: 14
clone_size: .
d_call: TRBD1
cdr3_aa: CASSATGWEETQYF
cdr3_nt: TGTGCCAGCAGCGCGACAGGGTGGGAAGAGACCCAGTACTTC

j_call: TRBJ1-4
v_call: TRBV6-1
cdr3_length: 13
clone_size: .
d_call: .
cdr3_aa: CASRGDGYEKLFF
cdr3_nt: TGTGCCAGCAGAGGGGACGGGTATGAAAAACTGTTTTTT

j_call: TRBJ2-7
v_call: TRBV6-1
cdr3_length: 16
clone_size: .
d_call: .
cdr3_aa: CASSGWGRSVAYEQYF
cdr3_nt: TGTGCCAGCAGTGGTTGGGGACGGTCGGTGGCGTACGAGCAGTACTTC

j_call: TRBJ1-4
v_call: TRBV28
cdr3_length: 14
clone_size: .
d_call: .
cdr3_aa: CASSYGGANEKLFF
cdr3_nt: TGTGCCAGCAGTTACGGTGGGGCTAATGAAAAACTGTTTTTT

j_call: TRBJ2-1
v_call: TRBV10-3
cdr3_length: 12
clone_size: .
d_call: .
cdr3_aa: CAISESMDEQFF
cdr3_nt: TGTGCCATCAGTGAGAGTATGGATGAGCAGTTCTTC

j_call: TRBJ2-1
v_call: TRBV6-5
cdr3_length: 13
clone_size: .
d_call: .
cdr3_aa: CASWGRRDNEQFF
cdr3_nt: TGTGCCAGCTGGGGGCGAAGGGACAATGAGCAGTTCTTC

j_call: TRBJ2-3
v_call: TRBV4-1
cdr3_length: 14
clone_size: .
d_call: .
cdr3_aa: CATTGWRDTDTQYF
cdr3_nt: TGCGCCACCACGGGATGGCGGGACACAGATACGCAGTATTTT

j_call: TRBJ1-1
v_call: TRBV12-5
cdr3_length: 14
clone_size: .
d_call: .
cdr3_aa: CASGLTQLNTEAFF
cdr3_nt: TGTGCTAGTGGTTTGACACAGTTGAACACTGAAGCTTTCTTT

j_call: TRBJ2-7
v_call: TRBV18
cdr3_length: 14
clone_size: .
d_call: .
cdr3_aa: CASSPPGPSYEQYF
cdr3_nt: TGTGCCAGCTCACCACCGGGCCCATCCTACGAGCAGTACTTC

j_call: TRBJ2-7
v_call: TRBV9
cdr3_length: 16
clone_size: .
d_call: TRBD2
cdr3_aa: CASSSSRGSGRGEQYF
cdr3_nt: TGTGCCAGCAGCTCGAGTAGGGGAAGCGGGAGGGGGGAGCAGTACTTC

j_call: TRBJ2-1
v_call: TRBV28
cdr3_length: 12
clone_size: .
d_call: .
cdr3_aa: CASRLSSEEQFF
cdr3_nt: TGTGCCAGCAGACTGTCTAGTGAGGAGCAGTTCTTC

j_call: TRBJ1-4
v_call: TRBV19
cdr3_length: 16
clone_size: .
d_call: TRBD1
cdr3_aa: CASSIWTGKHNEKLFF
cdr3_nt: TGTGCCAGTAGTATCTGGACAGGGAAACATAATGAAAAACTGTTTTTT

j_call: TRBJ2-2
v_call: TRBV10-3
cdr3_length: 15
clone_size: .
d_call: .
cdr3_aa: CAISERSGDGGELFF
cdr3_nt: TGTGCCATCAGCGAGAGGTCCGGTGACGGCGGGGAGCTGTTTTTT

j_call: TRBJ2-3
v_call: TRBV9
cdr3_length: 17
clone_size: .
d_call: TRBD1
cdr3_aa: CASSPRGQVGGTDTQYF
cdr3_nt: TGTGCCAGCAGCCCGCGGGGACAGGTTGGGGGCACAGATACGCAGTATTTT

j_call: TRBJ1-1
v_call: TRBV4-2
cdr3_length: 18
clone_size: .
d_call: .
cdr3_aa: CASSQRAWRGETNTEAFF
cdr3_nt: TGTGCCAGCAGCCAAAGGGCATGGAGGGGCGAAACGAACACTGAAGCTTTCTTT

j_call: TRBJ2-2
v_call: TRBV2
cdr3_length: 17
clone_size: .
d_call: TRBD2
cdr3_aa: CASSDGISGRRAGELFF
cdr3_nt: TGTGCCAGCAGTGATGGCATAAGCGGGAGAAGGGCCGGGGAGCTGTTTTTT